This T cell receptor beta chain emerged from a study of blood T cell repertoires in COVID-19. Across the whole study: Samples of COVID-19 (acute and convalescent) were obtained from the United States, Italy and Spain. The analysed material was cDNA or gDNA that came from T cells, B-cell-depleted T cells, or PBMCs.

Study processing details: Estimated nucleated cell counts came from reference gene primer amplification. Here immunoSEQ multiplex PCR was the method, and the copy in TCRdb shows in-frame clones only, minus some. V, J and clone size are those of that table, while D and trimming were read from the DNA. The sample carries some 130,000 clones, around 80% recorded once. The receptor's source is a man aged 65-85 years with acute or convalescent COVID-19. The sample comprised peripheral blood.

The CDR3 nucleotides read TGTGCCACCAGCAGAGAGGCCCGGGGAAATGCAAACAATGAGCAGTTCTTC. As protein: CATSREARGNANNEQFF. The chain couples TRBV15 to TRBJ2-1, with D possibly matching TRBD2 (5 bases). Germline loops: CDR1 LNHNV, CDR2 YYDKDF (reference sequence). This CDR3 is built from 17 residues. The V gene lost 0 bases and the J gene lost 5 bases, with 17 bases spanning the gap.